The 8 T cell receptor beta chains listed next were all sequenced from one sample in a study of cytomegalovirus exposure and HLA in healthy donors. The PCR used 60 Vbeta and 13 Jbeta primers. The repertoire was sequenced with immunoSEQ multiplex PCR; TCRdb's copy has only in-frame clones and lacks some. Its clone listing holds about 150,000 clones. The sample was PBMCs. The receptors stem from a woman aged 45-60 years in good health and CMV-seronegative.

The V gene is TRBV14, the J gene TRBJ1-2, with 11 bases fitting TRBD1. Germline CDR1 is SGHDN and CDR2 is FVKESK. The CDR3 has 17 amino acids. J gave up 3 bases and V 5 bases, and 11 bases lay outside the gene matches. The CDR3 DNA sequence: TGTGCCAGCAGCTCCCGGACAGGGGGCTCTTCTTACTATGGCTACACCTTC. Translation: CASSSRTGGSSYYGYTF. The full variable domain, rest sourced from reference TRBV14 and TRBJ1-2, is EAGVTQFPSHSVIEKGQTVTLRCDPISGHDNLYWYRRVMGKEIKFLLHFVKESKQDESGMPNNRFLAERTGGTYSTLKVQPAELEDSGVYFCASSSRTGGSSYYGYTFGSGTRLTVV.

Turning to this clone: A read error may produce the germline difference seen at one junction end. This chain links TRBV4-3 with TRBJ2-5; 7 bases agree with TRBD2. Germline values: CDR1 LGHNA, CDR2 YSLEER. This CDR3 has 14 amino acids. The CDR3 DNA sequence: TGCGCCAGCAGCCAAGAAGGGCGCGGGAGCCTACCTCACTTC. Its protein is CASSQEGRGSLPHF.

The CDR3: CASSLTGETGSGYTF. In nucleotides, the CDR3 is TGTGCCAGCAGCTTAACGGGAGAGACAGGGTCCGGCTACACCTTC. V and J are TRBV7-3 and TRBJ1-2; 7 positions agree with TRBD1. The ends lost 0 bases at V and 8 bases at J; junction bases unmatched: 9. CDR1 and CDR2 from the germline V gene are SGHTA and FQGTGA. This CDR3 is 15 amino acids long. Supplemented by reference TRBV7-3 and TRBJ1-2, the full variable domain reads GAGVSQTPSNKVTEKGKYVELRCDPISGHTALYWYRQSLGQGPEFLIYFQGTGAADDSGLPNDRFFAVRPEGSVSTLKIQRTERGDSAVYLCASSLTGETGSGYTFGSGTRLTVV.

This chain connects TRBV18 to TRBJ2-7; 14 bases line up with TRBD2. J lost 7 bases, V lost 5 bases, and 7 bases had no gene match. Germline V gene sequence: CDR1 KGHSH, CDR2 LQKENI. CDR3 length: 15 amino acids. CDR3 amino acids: CASSRGLAGEQEQYF. The CDR3 coding sequence is TGTGCCAGCTCAAGGGGACTAGCGGGAGAACAAGAGCAGTACTTC.

The chain has TRBV14 and TRBJ1-3, with D uncertain. V was pared by 3 bases and J by 4 bases, with 10 bases between. CDR3 length equals 14 residues. Germline values: CDR1 SGHDN, CDR2 FVKESK. CDR3 sequence: CASSHGGRGNTIYF. The CDR3 nucleotides read TGTGCCAGCAGCCACGGTGGTCGGGGAAACACCATATATTTT.

The rearrangement links TRBV7-2 to TRBJ2-7; 7 bases are a match to TRBD2. There are 15 residues in the CDR3. J was trimmed by 3 bases and V by 1 base; bases with no gene match: 6. CDR1 is SGHTA and CDR2 is FQGNSA in the germline V gene. The CDR3 DNA is TGTGCCAGCAGCTTAGATGCTAGCGGCCTCTACGAGCAGTACTTC. Its translation: CASSLDASGLYEQYF.

V usage is TRBV18 and J usage is TRBJ1-4, with 8 bases matching TRBD1. Germline V gene data show CDR1 as KGHSH and CDR2 as LQKENI. The CDR3 has 18 residues. The junction had 13 bases not matched to a gene; V was cut back by 1 base and J by 6 bases. CDR3 sequence (DNA): TGTGCCAGCTCACCACGATATAGAGGGAAGACAGGGGATGAAAAACTGTTTTTT. Its protein product is CASSPRYRGKTGDEKLFF.

The chain is built from TRBV18 and TRBJ1-3, with unresolved D. Germline loops: CDR1 KGHSH, CDR2 LQKENI. This CDR3 spans 16 amino acids. The germline V and J ends were trimmed by 2 bases and 5 bases, with 16 bases remaining between them. The CDR3 bases are TGTGCCAGCTCACCAGGGGAGGGAAAGTGGAGAAACACCATATATTTT. Amino acid sequence: CASSPGEGKWRNTIYF.